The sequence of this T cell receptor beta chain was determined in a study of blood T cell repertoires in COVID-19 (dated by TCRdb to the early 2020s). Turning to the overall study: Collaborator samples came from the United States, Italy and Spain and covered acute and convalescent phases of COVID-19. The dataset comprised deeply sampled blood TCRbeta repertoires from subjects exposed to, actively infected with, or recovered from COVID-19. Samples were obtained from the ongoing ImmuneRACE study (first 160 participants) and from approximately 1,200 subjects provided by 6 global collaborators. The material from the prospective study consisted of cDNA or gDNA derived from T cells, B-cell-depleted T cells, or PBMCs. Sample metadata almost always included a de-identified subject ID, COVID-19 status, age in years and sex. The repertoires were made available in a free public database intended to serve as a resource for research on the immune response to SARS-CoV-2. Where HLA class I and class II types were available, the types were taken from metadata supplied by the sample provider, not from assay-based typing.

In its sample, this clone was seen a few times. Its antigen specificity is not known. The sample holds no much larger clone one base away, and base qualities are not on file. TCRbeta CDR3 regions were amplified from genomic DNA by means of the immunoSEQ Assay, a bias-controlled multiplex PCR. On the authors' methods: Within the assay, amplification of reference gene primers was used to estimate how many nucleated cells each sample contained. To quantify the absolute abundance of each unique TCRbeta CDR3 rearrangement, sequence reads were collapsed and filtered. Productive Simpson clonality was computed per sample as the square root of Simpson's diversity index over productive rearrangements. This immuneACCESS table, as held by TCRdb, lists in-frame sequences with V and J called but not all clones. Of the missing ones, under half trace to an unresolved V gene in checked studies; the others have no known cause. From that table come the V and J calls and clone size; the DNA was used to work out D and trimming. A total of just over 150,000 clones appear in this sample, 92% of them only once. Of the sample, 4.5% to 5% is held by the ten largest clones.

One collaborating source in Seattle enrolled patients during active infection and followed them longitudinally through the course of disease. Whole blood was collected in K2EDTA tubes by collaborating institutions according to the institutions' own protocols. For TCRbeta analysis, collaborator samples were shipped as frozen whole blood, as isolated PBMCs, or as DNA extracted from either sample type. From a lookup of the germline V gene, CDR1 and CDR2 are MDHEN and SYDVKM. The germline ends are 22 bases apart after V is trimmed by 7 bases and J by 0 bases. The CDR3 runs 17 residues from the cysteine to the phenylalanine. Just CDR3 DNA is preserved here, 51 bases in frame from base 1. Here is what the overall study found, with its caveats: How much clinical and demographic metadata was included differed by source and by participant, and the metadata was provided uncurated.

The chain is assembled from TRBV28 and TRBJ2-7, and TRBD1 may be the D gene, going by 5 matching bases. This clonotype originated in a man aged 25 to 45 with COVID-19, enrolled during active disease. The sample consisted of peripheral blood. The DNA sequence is TGTGCCAGCACCCACGCACAGGTTTTCATCGGCTCCTACGAGCAGTACTTC. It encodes CASTHAQVFIGSYEQYF.